This T cell receptor beta chain appears in the sequencing data of a study of blood T cell repertoires in COVID-19 (dated by TCRdb to the early 2020s). For the wider study: Collaborator samples came from the United States, Italy and Spain and covered acute and convalescent phases of COVID-19. The dataset comprised deeply sampled blood TCRbeta repertoires from subjects exposed to, actively infected with, or recovered from COVID-19. The samples were drawn from the first 160 participants of the ongoing ImmuneRACE study and from roughly 1,300 subjects provided by 6 global collaborators. The repertoires were released in a freely available public database intended as a resource for research on the immune response to SARS-CoV-2. HLA class I and class II types, where available, came from metadata supplied by the sample provider rather than from assay-based typing. The material from the prospective study consisted of cDNA or gDNA derived from T cells, B-cell-depleted T cells, or PBMCs. Sample metadata almost always included a de-identified subject ID, COVID-19 status, age in years and sex.

Overall results and qualifications from the work: Clinical and demographic metadata were provided uncurated, with the amount varying by source and participant.

In Seattle, one collaborating source enrolled patients while the infection was active and tracked those patients longitudinally over the course of disease. Collaborating institutions collected whole blood in K2EDTA tubes following their own protocols. For TCRbeta analysis, collaborator samples were shipped as frozen whole blood, as isolated PBMCs, or as DNA extracted from either sample type. The immunoSEQ Assay, a bias-controlled multiplex PCR, was used to amplify TCRbeta CDR3 regions from genomic DNA. The authors' analysis ran thus. The number of nucleated cells in each sample was estimated by amplification of reference gene primers within the assay. Sequence reads were collapsed and filtered to measure the absolute abundance of every unique TCRbeta CDR3 rearrangement. For each sample, productive Simpson clonality was calculated as the square root of Simpson's diversity index across productive rearrangements. Here the immuneACCESS table is served through TCRdb, limited to in-frame sequences with V and J called. Missing clones are a known gap in these copies; in checked studies unresolved V genes cover under half, and the rest lacks a known reason. The V and J calls and clone size are taken from that table; D and trimming were inferred from the DNA. The sample profile shows about 410,000 clones; around 89% of them were found once. The top ten hold approximately 1.5% of the sample.

With respect to this clone: Its antigen is unknown. Base qualities were left out, and no much larger clone turns up one base away.

The CDR1 and CDR2 encoded by the germline V gene are SGHDT and YYEEEE. Its CDR3 holds 16 amino acids, cysteine through phenylalanine. Only CDR3 DNA remains: 48 bases, in frame from the first base. Between the V and J ends, shortened by 0 bases and 0 bases respectively, the junction contains 10 bases. The TCR originated in a woman aged 40 to 50 with COVID-19, enrolled during active disease. The material sequenced was peripheral blood. This sequence uses TRBV5-6 and TRBJ1-5; the D gene identity is not certain. The CDR3 region has the sequence CASSLADGNSNQPQHF. Here is the DNA: TGTGCCAGCAGCTTGGCCGACGGGAATAGCAATCAGCCCCAGCATTTT.